Shown below are 18 T cell receptor beta chains from a single sample sequenced in a study of T cell responses to AZD1222 COVID-19 vaccine. TCRdb's table, derived via immunoSEQ multiplex PCR, lists solely in-frame clones and lacks some. The sample has some 150,000 clones; 80% to 95% are singletons. The sequenced sample was peripheral blood, obtained on day 0 of AZD1222 vaccination. The source of these receptors is an adult in good health.

The CDR3, as DNA: TGTGCCAGCAGTGAGGACAGGAGACCCTATGGCTACACCTTC. Translation gives CASSEDRRPYGYTF. The chain has TRBV25-1 and TRBJ1-2, with 7 bases fitting TRBD1. The CDR3 length is 14 residues. J was trimmed by 4 bases and V by 3 bases; bases with no gene match: 5. Germline CDR1 MGHDK, CDR2 SYGVNS.

The gene calls are TRBV6-5 and TRBJ2-2; no clear D. The V end was cut by 6 bases, the J end by 5 bases, with 16 bases between. The CDR3 extends over 15 amino acids. The germline gives CDR1 MNHEY, CDR2 SVGAGI. CDR3 sequence: CASSLGRARTGELFF. CDR3 nucleotide sequence: TGTGCCAGCAGCCTTGGACGGGCGCGAACCGGGGAGCTGTTTTTT.

The gene calls are TRBV6-5 and TRBJ2-7, with D possibly matching TRBD2 (5 bases). V was pared by 7 bases and J by 3 bases, with 13 bases between. This CDR3 is built from 13 residues. CDR1 and CDR2 from the germline V gene are MNHEY and SVGAGI. The CDR3 DNA follows: TGTGCCAGCACTATAGCGAGCTACTACGAGCAGTACTTC. This gives the protein CASTIASYYEQYF.

The rearrangement joins TRBV28 to TRBJ2-7; maybe TRBD1 (6 bases). With 7 bases removed from V and 2 bases from J, the gap between germline ends came to 18 bases. CDR1 is MDHEN, CDR2 SYDVKM, per germline. The CDR3 extends over 15 amino acids. The CDR3 DNA reads as TGTGCCAGCACCCTGGGGGCCATGAGGACCTACGAGCAGTACTTC. It codes for CASTLGAMRTYEQYF.

The chain recombines TRBV9 with TRBJ1-2, with unresolved D. V was clipped by 3 bases and J by 5 bases, with 14 bases between them. Germline V lookup: CDR1 SGDLS, CDR2 YYNGEE. This CDR3 is 14 amino acids long. CDR3 protein: CASSAPVLMYGYTF. In DNA form, the CDR3 reads TGTGCCAGCAGCGCCCCCGTTCTGATGTATGGCTACACCTTC. Full variable domain (missing parts from reference TRBV9 and TRBJ1-2): DSGVTQTPKHLITATGQRVTLRCSPRSGDLSVYWYQQSLDQGLQFLIQYYNGEERAKGNILERFSAQQFPDLHSELNLSSLELGDSALYFCASSAPVLMYGYTFGSGTRLTVV.

The rearrangement joins TRBV6-2 or TRBV6-3 to TRBJ2-1; D is possibly TRBD1 (6 bases). The V end was cut by 6 bases, the J end by 4 bases, with 13 bases between. Germline V gives CDR1 MNHEY, CDR2 SVGEGT. This CDR3 contains 14 residues. The CDR3 DNA reads TGTGCCAGCAGCGGACAGTCGCGGTACAATGAGCAGTTCTTC. The encoded protein is CASSGQSRYNEQFF.

V usage is TRBV3-1 (or the pseudogene TRBV3-2) and J usage is TRBJ1-1; D is undetermined. CDR3 length: 14 residues. Trimming stripped 1 base from V and 0 bases from J, with 6 bases between. Germline CDR1 is LGHDT and CDR2 is YNNKEL (reference sequence). The CDR3 here is CASSQGGMNTEAFF. CDR3 nucleotides: TGTGCCAGCAGCCAAGGCGGTATGAACACTGAAGCTTTCTTT.

The chain couples TRBV27 to TRBJ2-7; TRBD1 matches 11 bases. The CDR3 has 14 amino acids. Germline CDR1 reads MNHEY; CDR2 reads SMNVEV (reference sequence). The V segment lost 5 bases and the J segment 2 bases; nucleotides outside the gene matches: 2. The CDR3 DNA reads as TGTGCCAGCAGTCTGGGACAGGGGGCCTACGAGCAGTACTTC. Translated: CASSLGQGAYEQYF.

The chain joins TRBV6-5 to TRBJ1-6, with D perhaps matching TRBD1 (6 bases). The germline V and J ends were trimmed by 6 bases and 7 bases, with 13 bases remaining between them. This CDR3 has 14 residues. Germline values: CDR1 MNHEY, CDR2 SVGAGI. The chain's CDR3 is CASSQDRTNSPLHF. The DNA of the CDR3 is TGTGCCAGCAGCCAGGACAGAACCAATTCACCCCTCCACTTT.

CDR3 nucleotides: TGTGCCAGTAGTATATCCGGGACAGCGGGCGAGCAGTACTTC. Amino acid sequence: CASSISGTAGEQYF. This chain uses TRBV19 with TRBJ2-7; weak D call: TRBD1 (7 bases). The CDR3 is made up of 14 amino acids. Germline CDR1 reads LNHDA; CDR2 reads SQIVND (reference sequence). Trimming removed 2 bases at V and 6 bases at J, with 14 bases between.

The rearrangement joins TRBV28 to TRBJ1-2; 9 nucleotides align to TRBD1. CDR1 MDHEN and CDR2 SYDVKM come from the germline V gene. The V gene end was trimmed by 10 bases and the J gene end by 5 bases; junction bases not matched to a gene: 8. The CDR3 spans 13 residues. CDR3 amino acids: CATTSGTGYGYTF. The CDR3 DNA sequence: TGTGCCACCACATCCGGGACAGGGTATGGCTACACCTTC.

The J gene is TRBJ1-3, the V gene TRBV3-1 (or the pseudogene TRBV3-2); D not certain. Germline CDR1 is LGHDT and CDR2 is YNNKEL (reference sequence). The ends were cut back, 1 base at V and 1 base at J, with 8 bases in the middle. This CDR3 region has 15 residues. CDR3 DNA sequence: TGTGCCAGCAGCCAAGGGTTCCGATCTGGAAACACCATATATTTT. Its protein is CASSQGFRSGNTIYF.

This chain links TRBV7-2 with TRBJ2-2; unclear D gene. The CDR3 contains 16 residues. V lost 0 bases, J lost 4 bases, and 12 bases lay in between. Germline CDR1 reads SGHTA; CDR2 reads FQGNSA. CDR3 sequence (DNA): TGTGCCAGCAGCTTAGCGTACCGTAGATCCACCGGGGAGCTGTTTTTT. This codes for CASSLAYRRSTGELFF.

V gene TRBV24-1 combines with J gene TRBJ2-3; D gene uncertain. Per the germline V gene, CDR1 is KGHDR and CDR2 is SFDVKD. V lost 5 bases, J lost 4 bases, and 6 bases lay in between. The CDR3 loop spans 12 amino acids. As DNA, the CDR3 is TGTGCCACCAGTGCCCGGGCAGATACGCAGTATTTT. It specifies CATSARADTQYF.

This chain links TRBV5-8 with TRBJ1-3; no reliable D call. This CDR3 is built from 15 residues. V was shortened by 2 bases and J by 1 base, with 10 bases between the two germline ends. Germline values: CDR1 SGHTS, CDR2 YDEGEE. In DNA form, the CDR3 reads TGTGCCAGCAGCTTAGGGTTGAGTTCTGGAAACACCATATATTTT. This gives the protein CASSLGLSSGNTIYF.

This chain uses TRBV6-1 with TRBJ2-2, with TRBD1 matching over 8 bases. V shed 2 bases and J 6 bases; nucleotides not matched to a gene: 2. CDR3 size: 14 residues. Germline lookup yields CDR1 MNHNS and CDR2 SASEGT. CDR3 nucleotide sequence: TGTGCCAGCAGTGAATACAGGGGGGCCGGGGAGCTGTTTTTT. Translated, it gives CASSEYRGAGELFF.

The V call is TRBV28, the J call TRBJ1-2, with 9 bases aligning to TRBD1. The CDR3 contains 14 residues. Germline CDR1 is MDHEN and CDR2 is SYDVKM. Unmatched junction bases numbered 6, after V lost 5 bases and J lost 5 bases. The CDR3 coding sequence is TGTGCCAGCAGTGTACAGGGGGCTCTATATGGCTACACCTTC. The encoded protein is CASSVQGALYGYTF.

The genes are TRBV11-2 and TRBJ2-1; TRBD2 agrees at 11 bases. V was pared by 5 bases and J by 9 bases, with 9 bases of the junction left unmatched. The CDR3 has 15 residues. Germline V CDR1 and CDR2: SGHAT, FQNNGV. The CDR3 sequence is CASSPTTSGIGEQFF. CDR3 coding DNA: TGTGCCAGCAGCCCGACGACTAGCGGGATCGGTGAGCAGTTCTTC. The variable domain in full, with the rest retrieved from reference TRBV11-2 and TRBJ2-1, is EAGVAQSPRYKIIEKRQSVAFWCNPISGHATLYWYQQILGQGPKLLIQFQNNGVVDDSQLPKDRFSAERLKGVDSTLKIQPAKLEDSAVYLCASSPTTSGIGEQFFGPGTRLTVL.